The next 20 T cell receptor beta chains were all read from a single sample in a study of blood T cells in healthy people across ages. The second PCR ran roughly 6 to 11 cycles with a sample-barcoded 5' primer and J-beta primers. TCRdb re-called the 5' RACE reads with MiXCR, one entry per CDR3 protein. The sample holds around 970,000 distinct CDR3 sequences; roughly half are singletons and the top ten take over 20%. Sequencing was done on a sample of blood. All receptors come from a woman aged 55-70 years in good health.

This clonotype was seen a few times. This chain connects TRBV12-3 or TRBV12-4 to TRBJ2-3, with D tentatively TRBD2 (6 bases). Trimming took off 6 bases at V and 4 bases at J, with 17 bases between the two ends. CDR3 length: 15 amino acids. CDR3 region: CASSPRTGEADTQYF. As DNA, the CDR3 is TGTGCCAGCAGCCCGCGGACGGGAGAAGCAGATACGCAGTATTTT.

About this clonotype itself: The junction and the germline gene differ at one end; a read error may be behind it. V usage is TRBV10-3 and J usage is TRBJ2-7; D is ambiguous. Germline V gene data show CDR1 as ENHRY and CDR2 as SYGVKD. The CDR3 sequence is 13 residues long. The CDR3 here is CVITQSSSYEQYF. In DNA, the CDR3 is TGTGTCATCACCCAATCGTCCTCCTACGAGCAGTACTTC.

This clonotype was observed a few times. DNA of the CDR3: TGTGCCAGCCGGGGCCGCCTCAATCAGCCCCAGCATTTT. Its translation is CASRGRLNQPQHF. The J gene is TRBJ1-5, the V gene TRBV7-8, with D perhaps TRBD1 (5 bases). Per germline, CDR1 SGHVS and CDR2 FQNEAQ. The germline V and J ends were trimmed by 8 bases and 3 bases, with 11 bases remaining between them. The CDR3 consists of 13 residues.

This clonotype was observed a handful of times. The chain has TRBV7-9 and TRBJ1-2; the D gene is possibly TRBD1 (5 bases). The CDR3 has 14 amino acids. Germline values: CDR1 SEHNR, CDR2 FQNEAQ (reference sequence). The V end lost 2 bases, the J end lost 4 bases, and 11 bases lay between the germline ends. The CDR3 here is CASSLTRTTYGYTF. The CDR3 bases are TGTGCCAGCAGCTTAACCCGGACAACCTATGGCTACACCTTC.

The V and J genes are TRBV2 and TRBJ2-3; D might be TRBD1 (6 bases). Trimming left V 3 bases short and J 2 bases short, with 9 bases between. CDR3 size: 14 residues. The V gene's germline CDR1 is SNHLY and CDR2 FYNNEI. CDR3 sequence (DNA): TGTGCCAGCAGTGATGACAGGTACACAGATACGCAGTATTTT. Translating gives CASSDDRYTDTQYF.

Here the CDR3 DNA reads TGTGCCAGCAGCTTAGGTTCGACTAGGGGCACCGGGGAGCTGTTTTTT. Encoded protein: CASSLGSTRGTGELFF. The J gene is TRBJ2-2, the V gene TRBV7-2; a weak D match, TRBD2 (6 bases). CDR1 and CDR2 from the germline V gene are SGHTA and FQGNSA. The CDR3 length is 16 residues. The ends were cut back, 1 base at V and 4 bases at J, with 13 bases in the middle.

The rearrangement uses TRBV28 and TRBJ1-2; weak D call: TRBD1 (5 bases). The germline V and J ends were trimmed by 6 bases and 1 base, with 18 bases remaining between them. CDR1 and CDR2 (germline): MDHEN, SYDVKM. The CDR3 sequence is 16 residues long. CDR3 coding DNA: TGTGCCAGCAGCTCCCTCCAGACAGCCGATAACTATGGCTACACCTTC. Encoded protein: CASSSLQTADNYGYTF.

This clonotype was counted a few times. In DNA, the CDR3 is TGTGCCAGCAGTTTCGTAGGGCTCCCCACTCAAGAGACCCAGTACTTC. Amino acids: CASSFVGLPTQETQYF. The chain has TRBV27 and TRBJ2-5; D uncertain. Trimming removed 3 bases from V and 2 bases from J, with 16 bases in between. The CDR3 is 16 amino acids. Per the germline V gene, CDR1 is MNHEY and CDR2 is SMNVEV (reference sequence).

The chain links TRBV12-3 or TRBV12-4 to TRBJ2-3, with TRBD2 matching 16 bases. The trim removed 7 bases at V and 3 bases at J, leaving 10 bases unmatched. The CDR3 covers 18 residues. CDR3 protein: CASKTGTSGRAETDTQYF. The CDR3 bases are TGTGCCAGCAAGACCGGGACTAGCGGGAGGGCCGAGACAGATACGCAGTATTTT.

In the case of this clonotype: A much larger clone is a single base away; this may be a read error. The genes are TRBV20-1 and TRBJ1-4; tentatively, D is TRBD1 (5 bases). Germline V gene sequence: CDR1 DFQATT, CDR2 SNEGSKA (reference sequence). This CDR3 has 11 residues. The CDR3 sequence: CNARRDEKLFF. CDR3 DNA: TGCAATGCTAGGAGGGACGAAAAACTGTTTTTT.

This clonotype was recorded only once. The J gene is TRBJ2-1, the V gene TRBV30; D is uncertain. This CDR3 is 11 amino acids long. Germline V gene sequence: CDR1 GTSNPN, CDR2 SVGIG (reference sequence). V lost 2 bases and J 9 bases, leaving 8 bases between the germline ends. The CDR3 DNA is TGTGCCTGGAGTCCCTCGGCTGAGCAGTTCTTC. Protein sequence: CAWSPSAEQFF.

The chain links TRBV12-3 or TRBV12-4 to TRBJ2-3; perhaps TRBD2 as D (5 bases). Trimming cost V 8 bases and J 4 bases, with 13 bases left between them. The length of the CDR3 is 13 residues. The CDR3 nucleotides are TGTGCCAGCGCTTTAGGAGGAGCAGATACGCAGTATTTT. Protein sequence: CASALGGADTQYF.

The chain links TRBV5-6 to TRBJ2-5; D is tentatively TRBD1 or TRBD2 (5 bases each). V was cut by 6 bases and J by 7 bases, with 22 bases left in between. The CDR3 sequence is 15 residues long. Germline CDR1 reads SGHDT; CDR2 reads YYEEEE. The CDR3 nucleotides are TGTGCCAGCACTCCGAGGGGTCTAGAGCAGGGGACCCAGTACTTC. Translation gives CASTPRGLEQGTQYF.

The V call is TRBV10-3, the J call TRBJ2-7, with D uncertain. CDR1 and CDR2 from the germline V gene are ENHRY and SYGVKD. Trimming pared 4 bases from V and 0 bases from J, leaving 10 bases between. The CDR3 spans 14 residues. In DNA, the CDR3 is TGTGCCATCAGTGCCGGCAGGAGCTCCTACGAGCAGTACTTC. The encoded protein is CAISAGRSSYEQYF.

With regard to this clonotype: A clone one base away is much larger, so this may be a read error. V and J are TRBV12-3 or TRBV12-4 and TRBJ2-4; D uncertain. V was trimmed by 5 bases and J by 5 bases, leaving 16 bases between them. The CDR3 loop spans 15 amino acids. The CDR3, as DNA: TGTGCCAGCAGTCCCATGATGAGGTCCCAAAACATTCAGTACTTC. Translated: CASSPMMRSQNIQYF.

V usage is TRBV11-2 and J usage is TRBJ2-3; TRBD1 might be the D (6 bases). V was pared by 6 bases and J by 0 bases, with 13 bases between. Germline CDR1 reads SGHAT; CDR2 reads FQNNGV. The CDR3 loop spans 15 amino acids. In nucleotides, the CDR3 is TGTGCCAGCAGAACAGGGAGCCTTAGCACAGATACGCAGTATTTT. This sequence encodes CASRTGSLSTDTQYF.

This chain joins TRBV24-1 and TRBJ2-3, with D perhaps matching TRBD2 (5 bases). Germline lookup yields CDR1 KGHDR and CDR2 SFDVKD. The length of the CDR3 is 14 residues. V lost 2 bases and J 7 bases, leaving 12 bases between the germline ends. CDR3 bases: TGTGCCACCAGTGATTCCGGGATGGGGAATACGCAGTATTTT. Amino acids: CATSDSGMGNTQYF.

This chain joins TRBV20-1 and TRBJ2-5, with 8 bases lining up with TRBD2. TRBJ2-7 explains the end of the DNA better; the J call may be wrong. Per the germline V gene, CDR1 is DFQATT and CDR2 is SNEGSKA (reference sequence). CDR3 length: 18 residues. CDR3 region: CSARMAFKAGEHIYEQYF. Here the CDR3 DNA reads TGCAGTGCTAGGATGGCATTCAAAGCGGGAGAGCACATCTACGAGCAGTACTTC.

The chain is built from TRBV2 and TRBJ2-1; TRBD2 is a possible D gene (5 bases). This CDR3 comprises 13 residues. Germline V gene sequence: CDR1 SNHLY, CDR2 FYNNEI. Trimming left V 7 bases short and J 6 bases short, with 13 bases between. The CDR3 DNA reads TGTGCCAGCAATCTGCGGACTGGCAATGAGCAGTTCTTC. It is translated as CASNLRTGNEQFF.

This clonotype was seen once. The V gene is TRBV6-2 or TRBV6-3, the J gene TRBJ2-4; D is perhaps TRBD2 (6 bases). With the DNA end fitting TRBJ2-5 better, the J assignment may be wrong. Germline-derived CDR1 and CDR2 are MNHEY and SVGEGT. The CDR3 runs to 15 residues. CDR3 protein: CASTTNVAEQETQYF. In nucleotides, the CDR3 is TGTGCCAGCACCACGAACGTAGCGGAACAAGAGACCCAGTACTTC.